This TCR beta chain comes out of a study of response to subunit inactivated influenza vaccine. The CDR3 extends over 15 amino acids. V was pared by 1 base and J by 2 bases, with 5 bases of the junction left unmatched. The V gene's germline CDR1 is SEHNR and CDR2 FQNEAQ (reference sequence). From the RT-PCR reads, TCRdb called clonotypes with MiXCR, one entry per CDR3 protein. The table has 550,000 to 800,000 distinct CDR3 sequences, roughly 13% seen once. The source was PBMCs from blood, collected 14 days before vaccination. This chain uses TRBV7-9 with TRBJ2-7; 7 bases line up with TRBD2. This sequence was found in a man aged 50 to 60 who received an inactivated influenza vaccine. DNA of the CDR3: TGTGCCAGCAGCTTAGGCTCGGGGGGTACCTACGAGCAGTACTTC. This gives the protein CASSLGSGGTYEQYF.